This TCR beta chain was recovered during a study of CD4 T cells in relation to SARS-CoV-2 and coronaviruses. General study results and limits: No crossreactivity against non-spike viral proteins was tested here. Crossreactive clones expanded significantly less to SARS-CoV-2 than monoreactive clones. According to naive versus memory sequencing, detected responses are memory recall, not newly primed.

About this clone: Its cognate antigen is unknown.

The unexposed donors gave CD4+ T cells in about 2011-2018, prior to COVID-19. The method was immunoSEQ multiplex PCR; TCRdb's version includes in-frame clones alone and lacks a portion of them. Altogether 65,000 or so clones are present, about 89% being singletons, with the ten largest covering about 1.6%. The clonotype comes from a human donor in good health. Sequencing was done on a sample of memory CD4+ T cells from PBMCs.

CDR3 region: CASSQDRWAGANVLTF. Written as DNA, the CDR3 is TGTGCCAGCAGCCAAGATCGGTGGGCTGGGGCCAACGTCCTGACTTTC. V usage is TRBV14 and J usage is TRBJ2-6; D unclear. The V gene lost 0 bases and the J gene lost 2 bases, with 8 bases spanning the gap. Per germline, CDR1 SGHDN and CDR2 FVKESK. The CDR3 totals 16 residues.